This is a list of T cell receptor beta chains from one sample in a study of breast tumors, draining lymph nodes, adjacent tissues. TCRdb re-called the multiplex PCR reads with MiXCR, one entry per CDR3 protein. This sample has 70,000 to 95,000 distinct CDR3 sequences, with about 20% found just once. Sequenced input: axillary lymph node tissue. The receptors shown here come from a female donor with breast cancer. Some clones in this sample may be carry-over from other donors' samples. CDR3s leave out the opening cysteine and the closing phenylalanine or tryptophan. Fields, in order: V gene, CDR3 protein.

v_gene: TRBV20-1
CDR3aa: SARDYTDTQY

v_gene: TRBV2
CDR3aa: ASSGSLNQPQH

v_gene: TRBV7-9
CDR3aa: ASSPRRGTDETQY

v_gene: TRBV5-1
CDR3aa: ASSPGTERNGEKLF

v_gene: TRBV10-3
CDR3aa: AISKAGVETQY

v_gene: TRBV4-2
CDR3aa: ASSQDGGSNQPQH

v_gene: TRBV2
CDR3aa: ASRHPLGDTQY

v_gene: TRBV11-2
CDR3aa: ASSHGGYEQY

v_gene: TRBV5-8
CDR3aa: ASSLFPDGSNEQF

v_gene: TRBV5-1
CDR3aa: ASSPGQERNTIY

v_gene: TRBV4-1
CDR3aa: ASSRRDRAEKLF

v_gene: TRBV30
CDR3aa: AWRTWTERYGYT

v_gene: TRBV10-3
CDR3aa: AISTSPGQGVTSYEQY

v_gene: TRBV6-5
CDR3aa: ASSYSPAGGSYEQY

v_gene: TRBV7-3
CDR3aa: ASSRIAGGTDTQY

v_gene: TRBV20-1
CDR3aa: SARVGGSLSEQY

v_gene: TRBV27
CDR3aa: ASAGTGFMSSYNSPLH

v_gene: TRBV10-3
CDR3aa: AISLDRDDEQY

v_gene: TRBV27
CDR3aa: ASSFTGGYGYT

v_gene: TRBV5-6
CDR3aa: ASSLVIDRHKGLASNEQF

v_gene: TRBV6-1
CDR3aa: ASSEHGASNQPQH

v_gene: TRBV7-2
CDR3aa: ASSLGGSAGYT

v_gene: TRBV5-8
CDR3aa: ASSLVETQY

v_gene: TRBV12-3/TRBV12-4
CDR3aa: ASSLGTGVGISYEQY

v_gene: TRBV20-1
CDR3aa: SARTVTSYEQY

v_gene: TRBV30
CDR3aa: AWRDLLAGETQY

v_gene: TRBV19
CDR3aa: ASSKTSDRSYNEQF

v_gene: TRBV7-9
CDR3aa: ASSRGGTEQY

v_gene: TRBV4-2
CDR3aa: ASSLRGGANTGELF

v_gene: TRBV6-2/TRBV6-3
CDR3aa: ASSYAAPGELF

v_gene: TRBV11-1
CDR3aa: ASSWDSTDTQY

v_gene: TRBV20-1
CDR3aa: SARGAVEQY

v_gene: TRBV5-6
CDR3aa: ASSPTVRGNTDTQY

v_gene: TRBV2
CDR3aa: ASSEGASGTNEQF

v_gene: TRBV30
CDR3aa: AWSGGSLTEELF

v_gene: TRBV20-1
CDR3aa: SARRVQGQETQY

v_gene: TRBV29-1
CDR3aa: SVAGSAYYEQY

v_gene: TRBV29-1
CDR3aa: SVRTMGGKKLF

v_gene: TRBV20-1
CDR3aa: SARVGRFYNEQF

v_gene: TRBV5-5
CDR3aa: TSSFGTGPWVPYEQY

v_gene: TRBV20-1
CDR3aa: SARVRGARGSGANVLT

v_gene: TRBV6-4
CDR3aa: ASSSPGSGGYT

v_gene: TRBV6-6
CDR3aa: ASSSLQGVDNEQF

v_gene: TRBV19
CDR3aa: ASSAAGSSYEQY

v_gene: TRBV5-4
CDR3aa: ASSSGTGENQPQH